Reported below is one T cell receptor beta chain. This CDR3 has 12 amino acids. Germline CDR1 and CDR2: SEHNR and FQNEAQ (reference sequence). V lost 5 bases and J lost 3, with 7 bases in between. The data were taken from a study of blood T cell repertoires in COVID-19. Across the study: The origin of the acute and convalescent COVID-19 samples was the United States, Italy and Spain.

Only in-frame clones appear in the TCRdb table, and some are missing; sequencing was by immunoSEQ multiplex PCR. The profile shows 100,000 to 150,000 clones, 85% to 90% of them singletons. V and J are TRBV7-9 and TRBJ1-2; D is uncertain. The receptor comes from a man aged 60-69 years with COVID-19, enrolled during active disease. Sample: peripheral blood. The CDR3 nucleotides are TGTGCCAGCAGCACAGCCTACTATGGCTACACCTTC. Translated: CASSTAYYGYTF.